The 2 T cell receptor beta chains reported below all come from one sample, sequenced in a study of shared clonotypes between healthy human individuals. TCRdb's table, derived via immunoSEQ multiplex PCR, lists solely in-frame clones and lacks some. The data show about 2.4 million clones, roughly 93% seen once. Sequenced sample: naive CD4+ T cells from PBMCs. The subset here: CD45RA+ positively selected. These receptors all stem from a man aged 18-30 years in good health. Some clones in this sample may be carry-over from other donors' samples.

In DNA form, the CDR3 reads TGCAGCGCTCGAACTAGCGGGAGGGCCCATTCACGCGAGCAGTACTTC. Its translation: CSARTSGRAHSREQYF. The chain recombines TRBV29-1 with TRBJ2-5; TRBD2 agrees at 13 bases. The end of the DNA fits TRBJ2-7 better, so the J call may be wrong. Per germline, CDR1 SQVTM and CDR2 ANQGSEA. The CDR3 totals 16 residues.

The chain couples TRBV5-1 to TRBJ2-1, with D possibly TRBD1 on 6 matching bases. Trimming left V 0 bases short and J 8 bases short, with 12 bases between. The germline V gene has CDR1 SGHRS and CDR2 YFSETQ. The CDR3 runs 14 residues. CDR3 coding DNA: TGCGCCAGCAGCTTGGCGGTCTCAGGGGATGAGCAGTTCTTC. It specifies CASSLAVSGDEQFF.